These 19 T cell receptor beta chains share one sample of origin, sequenced in a study of tumor-infiltrating lymphocytes in oesophageal squamous cell carcinoma. TCRdb re-derived calls from the PCR reads in MiXCR, one entry per CDR3 protein. The repertoire holds about 13,000 distinct CDR3 sequences, with roughly 51% as singletons. The sample was esophageal tumor tissue. The origin of the receptors is a male donor with esophageal squamous cell carcinoma.

The chain carries TRBV10-3 and TRBJ2-3; 7 bases fit TRBD1. Matching the DNA end better, TRBJ2-7 makes the J call doubtful. Germline lookup yields CDR1 ENHRY and CDR2 SYGVKD. CDR3 size: 12 residues. CDR3 bases: TGTGCCATCAGTGGCCAGGGGGACGAGCAGTACTTC. Translation gives CAISGQGDEQYF.

This clonotype has more than one count but fewer than ten. The chain has TRBV7-8 and TRBJ2-7; weak D call: TRBD2 (5 bases). The J call may be in error: the DNA end matches TRBJ2-5 better. Germline CDR1 and CDR2: SGHVS and FQNEAQ. The CDR3 spans 14 residues. The DNA of the CDR3 is TGTGCCAGCAGCTTAGGACGGGGTCAAGAGACCCAGTACTTC. Residues: CASSLGRGQETQYF.

The CDR3 nucleotides read TGTGCCAGCAGCTTACCGCAAGCGGATACGCAGTATTTT. It specifies CASSLPQADTQYF. This chain links TRBV7-2 with TRBJ2-3; D call uncertain. Germline V gene sequence: CDR1 SGHTA, CDR2 FQGNSA. There are 13 residues in the CDR3. Trimming left V 2 bases short and J 6 bases short, with 9 bases between.

This clonotype appeared many times. A much larger clonotype is one base distant, so this may be a read error. The chain links TRBV28 to TRBJ2-7; possible D gene TRBD1, 5 bases. V was trimmed by 3 bases and J by 7 bases, leaving 10 bases between them. The CDR3 contains 12 residues. The germline CDR1 and CDR2 sequences are MDHEN and SYDVKM. The CDR3 sequence: CASSFRENEQYF. The CDR3 DNA is TGTGCCAGCAGTTTCAGGGAAAATGAGCAGTACTTC. The whole variable domain, remainder taken from reference TRBV28 and TRBJ2-7, is DVKVTQSSRYLVKRTGEKVFLECVQDMDHENMFWYRQDPGLGLRLIYFSYDVKMKEKGDIPEGYSVSREKKERFSLILESASTNQTSMYLCASSFRENEQYFGPGTRLTVT.

This clonotype ranks as large. CDR3 residues: CASSFSGRSYNEQFF. In DNA, the CDR3 is TGTGCCAGCAGCTTTAGCGGCCGCTCCTACAATGAGCAGTTCTTC. The chain couples TRBV7-9 to TRBJ2-1, with D possibly being TRBD2 (6 bases). Deletions cut 3 bases from V and 0 bases from J, with 9 bases between. The germline CDR1 and CDR2 sequences are SEHNR and FQNEAQ (reference sequence). This CDR3 spans 15 amino acids.

The rearrangement joins TRBV7-2 to TRBJ2-5, with a weak D call TRBD2 (6 bases). The J call may be in error: the DNA end matches TRBJ2-1 better. Germline CDR1 reads SGHTA; CDR2 reads FQGNSA. The CDR3 extends over 14 amino acids. In DNA form, the CDR3 reads TGTGCCAGCAGCACCACTACTAGCACAGATACGCAGTTCTTC. Translated: CASSTTTSTDTQFF.

This clonotype showed up just once. This chain joins TRBV5-1 and TRBJ2-1; maybe TRBD2 (7 bases). CDR1 is SGHRS, CDR2 YFSETQ, per germline. Trimming cost V 0 bases and J 6 bases, with 19 bases left between them. The CDR3 spans 17 residues. The CDR3, as DNA: TGCGCCAGCAGCTTGGTCACGAGGGGGGGCAAGCTCAATGAGCAGTTCTTC. Translated: CASSLVTRGGKLNEQFF.

In regard to this clonotype: The junction and the germline gene differ at one end; a read error may be behind it. The CDR3 reads CASSLVGLGTAPQYF. DNA for the CDR3: TGTGCTAGCAGCTTAGTTGGTTTAGGGACGGCACCCCAGTACTTC. The chain recombines TRBV7-6 with TRBJ2-7, with D possibly being TRBD1 or TRBD2 (5 bases each). The CDR3 has 15 residues. The V gene's germline CDR1 is SGHVS and CDR2 FNYEAQ.

This clonotype was recorded a few times. CDR3: CASSITGGSNEQFF. The CDR3 nucleotides read TGTGCCAGCAGCATTACCGGCGGGAGCAATGAGCAGTTCTTC. This sequence joins TRBV7-3 and TRBJ2-1; TRBD2 matches 7 bases. The ends lost 5 bases at V and 6 bases at J; junction bases unmatched: 7. Germline CDR1 and CDR2: SGHTA and FQGTGA. The CDR3 runs to 14 residues.

This clonotype was counted only a few times. The chain combines TRBV7-2 with TRBJ1-5; unclear D gene. V dropped 1 base and J dropped 5 bases, with 12 bases sitting between them. Germline V CDR1 and CDR2: SGHTA, FQGNSA. The CDR3 is made up of 15 amino acids. CDR3 coding DNA: TGTGCCAGCAGCTTAGTGGCAGGAGAGGATCAGCCCCAGCATTTT. Encoded protein: CASSLVAGEDQPQHF.

A few counts support this clonotype. V and J are TRBV7-8 and TRBJ2-6; D not resolved. Germline lookup yields CDR1 SGHVS and CDR2 FQNEAQ. This CDR3 contains 19 residues. Trimming left V 1 base short and J 0 bases short, with 16 bases between. CDR3 bases: TGTGCCAGCAGCTTAGTTTGGGGATACTCCCCCTCTGGGGCCAACGTCCTGACTTTC. Translating gives CASSLVWGYSPSGANVLTF.

This clonotype qualifies as large. This sequence joins TRBV7-2 and TRBJ1-2; no reliable D call. Germline-derived CDR1 and CDR2 are SGHTA and FQGNSA. V lost 2 bases and J lost 4, with 11 bases in between. The CDR3 is made up of 14 amino acids. The CDR3 sequence is CASSLNPSVYGYTF. CDR3 nucleotides: TGTGCCAGCAGCTTAAACCCATCAGTCTATGGCTACACCTTC.

V is TRBV7-3 and J is TRBJ2-1; TRBD2 matches at 8 bases. TRBJ2-7 matches the DNA end more closely, so the J call is doubtful. Germline values: CDR1 SGHTA, CDR2 FQGTGA. The CDR3 contains 16 residues. CDR3 nucleotides: TGTGCCAGCAGCTTAACGTGGCTAGCGGGCTACAATGAGCAGTACTTC. This sequence encodes CASSLTWLAGYNEQYF.

The chain is built from TRBV5-1 and TRBJ2-5, with 8 bases identical to TRBD2. The J call may be incorrect, as the DNA end agrees better with TRBJ2-7. The CDR3 contains 16 residues. The germline gives CDR1 SGHRS, CDR2 YFSETQ. The CDR3 coding sequence is TGCGCCAGCAAACTTTCGAGCGGGAGTCCCTCCTACGAGCAGTACTTC. It is translated as CASKLSSGSPSYEQYF.

This clonotype was picked up many times. The gene calls are TRBV5-1 and TRBJ2-4, with TRBD1 as a possible D gene (6 bases). The ends were cut back, 6 bases at V and 3 bases at J, with 10 bases in the middle. CDR3 size: 13 residues. The germline gives CDR1 SGHRS, CDR2 YFSETQ. The chain's CDR3 is CASTGDNKNIQYF. The CDR3 DNA is TGCGCCAGCACCGGGGACAACAAAAACATTCAGTACTTC.

The gene calls are TRBV28 and TRBJ1-1; D gene unclear. The CDR3 extends over 12 amino acids. V was pared by 5 bases and J by 7 bases, with 11 bases between. The germline gives CDR1 MDHEN, CDR2 SYDVKM. CDR3 in amino acids: CASSHHGREAFF. DNA for the CDR3: TGTGCCAGCAGTCACCACGGCCGTGAAGCTTTCTTT.

The chain is built from TRBV7-8 and TRBJ1-2; 9 nucleotides align to TRBD1. The CDR3 consists of 14 residues. The germline CDR1 and CDR2 sequences are SGHVS and FQNEAQ. J lost 5 bases, V lost 5 bases, and 6 bases had no gene match. The CDR3 nucleotides are TGTGCCAGCAGCCCACCGGGACAGGGTTATGGCTACACCTTC. This encodes CASSPPGQGYGYTF.

A remark on this clonotype: This likely comes from a read error, as the CDR3 has no conserved phenylalanine or tryptophan at its end. The DNA is left out, because the CDR3 cannot be placed on it with certainty; the CDR3 is given as TCRdb lists it. The chain links TRBV11-3 to TRBJ2-5; the table gives TRBD2 as D, unverified against the DNA. The CDR3 is 9 residues long, counting both termini. Germline assignment: CDR1 SGHNT and CDR2 YENEEA. The CDR3 loop is CASSPRLAG.

V gene TRBV7-6 combines with J gene TRBJ2-7; D uncertain. The J call may be wrong; the DNA end is better matched by TRBJ1-2. The CDR3 runs to 15 residues. Germline V gene data show CDR1 as SGHVS and CDR2 as FNYEAQ. The CDR3: CASSPNIGRTYGYTF. In DNA, the CDR3 is TGTGCCAGCAGCCCCAACATCGGGCGGACCTATGGCTACACCTTC.